Presented here are 2 T cell receptor beta chains from one specimen sequenced in a study of blood T cell repertoires in COVID-19. TCRdb's copy holds only in-frame clones and misses some; the assay was immunoSEQ multiplex PCR. The table lists a few hundred thousand clones, 70% to 85% of them singletons, with 1.4% in the top ten. Sequenced input: peripheral blood. The receptors originated from a woman between 35 and 50 years old who had recovered from COVID-19.

The V and J genes are TRBV20-1 and TRBJ2-7; maybe TRBD2 (5 bases). The V gene's germline CDR1 is DFQATT and CDR2 SNEGSKA (reference sequence). V shed 7 bases and J shed 6 bases, with 13 bases lying between them. The CDR3 sequence is 11 residues long. The DNA of the CDR3 is TGCAGTGTCCGGAGAGGGTCCGAGCAGTACTTC. Its translation: CSVRRGSEQYF.

The chain employs TRBV28 and TRBJ1-2, with 10 nucleotides matching TRBD1. The CDR3 consists of 15 residues. Germline V gene lookup returns CDR1 MDHEN and CDR2 SYDVKM. V was clipped by 5 bases and J by 6 bases; unmatched bases: 9. CDR3 sequence reads: CASSQSGQGRNGYTF. Here the CDR3 DNA reads TGTGCCAGCAGTCAATCGGGACAGGGGAGAAATGGCTACACCTTC.